One and the same sample provided the 10 T cell receptor beta chains below, sequenced in a study of naive and memory T cell subsets. The beta constant-region primer was an equimolar mix of two oligonucleotides covering TRBC1 and TRBC2. The ligated cDNA underwent four PCR rounds using SP2 and nested alpha and beta constant-region primers. A single record per CDR3 protein comes from TCRdb applying MiXCR to the UMI-ligation and nested PCR reads. This sample has 120,000 or so distinct CDR3 sequences; roughly 36% occur once, and the top ten carry about 0.85%. Sequencing input: central memory CD4+ T cells from blood. These receptors were obtained from a human donor in good health.

The chain joins TRBV9 to TRBJ1-3, with 9 bases fitting TRBD1. The germline V gene encodes CDR1 SGDLS and CDR2 YYNGEE. There are 16 residues in the CDR3. With V trimmed by 7 bases and J by 0 bases, 8 bases remained unmatched. CDR3 sequence: CASGTGSQFSGNTIYF. CDR3 DNA: TGTGCCAGCGGGACAGGGAGCCAATTCTCTGGAAACACCATATATTTT.

The sample holds a few counts of this clonotype. The V gene is TRBV24-1, the J gene TRBJ2-1; 12 bases line up with TRBD2. V gave up 6 bases and J gave up 8 bases; unmatched junction bases: 7. This CDR3 has 15 amino acids. The germline V gene has CDR1 KGHDR and CDR2 SFDVKD. The CDR3 reads CATSSTSGRRDEQFF. The DNA for the CDR3 is TGTGCCACCAGTTCCACTAGCGGGAGGAGAGATGAGCAGTTCTTC.

The chain joins TRBV27 to TRBJ2-2, with 8 positions matching TRBD1. The CDR3 sequence is 14 residues long. Per the germline V gene, CDR1 is MNHEY and CDR2 is SMNVEV (reference sequence). J lost 5 bases, V lost 4 bases, and 3 bases had no gene match. CDR3 nucleotides: TGTGCCAGCAGTTGGCAGGGGGCGACCGGGGAGCTGTTTTTT. Translated: CASSWQGATGELFF.

Only a few counts were recorded for this clonotype. The chain employs TRBV28 and TRBJ2-2; TRBD2 matches at 11 bases. The CDR3 consists of 15 residues. The junction had 7 bases not matched to a gene; V was cut back by 8 bases and J by 5 bases. CDR1 is MDHEN, CDR2 SYDVKM, per germline. The DNA for the CDR3 is TGTGCCAGCGGAATAGCGGGAGGGCGTACCGGGGAGCTGTTTTTT. Its translation: CASGIAGGRTGELFF.

The sample holds a few counts of this clonotype. The chain recombines TRBV6-5 with TRBJ1-1; D not certain. CDR3 length: 15 amino acids. Germline assignment: CDR1 MNHEY and CDR2 SVGAGI. V lost 2 bases, J lost 0 bases, and 10 bases lay in between. CDR3 in DNA: TGTGCCAGCAGTTACGGGCAGCTCATGAACACTGAAGCTTTCTTT. Its translation: CASSYGQLMNTEAFF.

This clonotype was seen many times. This chain connects TRBV29-1 to TRBJ2-7, with TRBD2 identical over 7 bases. Germline lookup yields CDR1 SQVTM and CDR2 ANQGSEA. This CDR3 spans 12 amino acids. The V segment lost 1 base and the J segment 3 bases; nucleotides outside the gene matches: 0. CDR3 in amino acids: CSVEAGGYEQYF. The CDR3 DNA follows: TGCAGCGTTGAAGCGGGAGGCTACGAGCAGTACTTC.

This chain joins TRBV6-2 or TRBV6-3 and TRBJ2-1, with 8 bases that match TRBD2. The CDR3 extends over 14 amino acids. V trimming: 6 bases; J trimming: 1 base; junction bases outside the gene matches: 2. Germline CDR1 is MNHEY and CDR2 is SVGEGT. CDR3 nucleotide sequence: TGTGCCAGCAGGAAGCGGGAGTCCTACAATGAGCAGTTCTTC. It specifies CASRKRESYNEQFF.

V and J are TRBV2 and TRBJ2-1; the D gene is possibly TRBD1 (5 bases). The CDR3 is made up of 15 amino acids. Germline V gene lookup returns CDR1 SNHLY and CDR2 FYNNEI. Trimming removed 4 bases from V and 1 base from J, with 11 bases in between. In DNA, the CDR3 is TGTGCCAGCAGTGTACAGGTTGTTTCCTACAATGAGCAGTTCTTC. This encodes CASSVQVVSYNEQFF.

The chain employs TRBV15 and TRBJ1-1, with D possibly matching TRBD1 (6 bases). V lost 1 base, J lost 1 base, and 7 bases lay in between. This CDR3 has 14 residues. Germline CDR1 LNHNV, CDR2 YYDKDF (reference sequence). The CDR3 sequence is CATSRAGANTEAFF. The CDR3, as DNA: TGTGCCACCAGCAGAGCGGGGGCGAACACTGAAGCTTTCTTT.

The chain carries TRBV18 and TRBJ1-5; 7 positions agree with TRBD1. This CDR3 has 14 amino acids. CDR1 and CDR2 from the germline V gene are KGHSH and LQKENI. V lost 5 bases and J lost 6; bases outside the gene matches: 7. The CDR3 sequence: CASSTGVTGQPQHF. CDR3 coding DNA: TGTGCCAGCTCAACAGGGGTAACGGGTCAGCCCCAGCATTTT.